This TCR beta chain was profiled in a study of cytomegalovirus exposure and HLA in healthy donors. Trimming cost V 1 base and J 9 bases; bases outside gene matches: 9. This CDR3 is built from 14 residues. CDR1 and CDR2 (germline): GTSNPN, SVGIG (reference sequence). 60 Vbeta and 13 Jbeta primers were used in PCR. Generated by immunoSEQ multiplex PCR, the TCRdb table keeps only in-frame clones and is missing some. The sample consists of about 120,000 clones, approximately 80% of them appearing once. Unrecorded immune exposures were likely, despite nominal health at sampling. The sample was PBMCs. The sequence was collected from a female donor in good health and CMV-seronegative. The V gene is TRBV30, the J gene TRBJ1-5; 7 bases align to TRBD1. CDR3 DNA sequence: TGTGCCTGGAGTGAGGGACAGCCAGGGAGGCCCCAGCATTTT. Protein product: CAWSEGQPGRPQHF.